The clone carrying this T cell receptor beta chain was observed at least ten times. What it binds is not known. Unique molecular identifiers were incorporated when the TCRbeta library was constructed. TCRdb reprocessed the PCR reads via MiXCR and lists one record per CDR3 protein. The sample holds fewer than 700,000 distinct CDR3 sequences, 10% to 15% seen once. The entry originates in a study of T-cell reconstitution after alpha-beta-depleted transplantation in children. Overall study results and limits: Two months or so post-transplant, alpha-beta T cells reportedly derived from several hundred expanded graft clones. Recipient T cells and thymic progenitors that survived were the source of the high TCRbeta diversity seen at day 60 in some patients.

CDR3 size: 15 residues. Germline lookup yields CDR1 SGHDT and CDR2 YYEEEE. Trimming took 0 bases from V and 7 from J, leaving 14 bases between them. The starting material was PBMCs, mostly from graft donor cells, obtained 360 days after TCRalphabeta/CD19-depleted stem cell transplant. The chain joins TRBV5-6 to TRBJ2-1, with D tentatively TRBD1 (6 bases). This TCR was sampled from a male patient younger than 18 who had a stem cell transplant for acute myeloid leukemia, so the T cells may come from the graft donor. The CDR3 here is CASSLVQWGLNEQFF. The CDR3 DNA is TGTGCCAGCAGCTTGGTCCAGTGGGGGCTTAATGAGCAGTTCTTC.